This T cell receptor (beta chain) is drawn from a study of blood T cell repertoires in COVID-19 (dated by TCRdb to about 2020). In the study overall: Samples from collaborators originated in the United States, Italy and Spain and spanned both the acute and convalescent phases of COVID-19. The material from the prospective study consisted of cDNA or gDNA derived from T cells, B-cell-depleted T cells, or PBMCs. Deeply sampled blood TCRbeta repertoires from subjects exposed to, actively infected with, or recovered from COVID-19 were included in the dataset. The repertoires were released in a freely available public database meant as a resource for research on the immune response to SARS-CoV-2. The samples were drawn from two sources: the first 160 participants of the ongoing ImmuneRACE study, and 1,000 to 1,500 subjects contributed by 6 global collaborators. Nearly every sample came with metadata listing a de-identified subject ID, COVID-19 status, age in years and sex. Where HLA class I and class II types were available, the types were taken from metadata supplied by the sample provider, not from assay-based typing.

On this clone: Its target antigen remains unknown. The record has no base qualities; no much larger clone is one base away.

Germline trimming: 6 bases from V, 7 bases from J; junction bases outside gene matches: 10. Taken from cysteine to phenylalanine, the CDR3 has 14 residues. The sequence is cut down to CDR3 DNA, 42 bases in frame from base 1. CDR1 is given as MNHEY and CDR2 as SVGEGT, both from the germline V gene. General study outcomes and caveats: Clinical and demographic metadata were provided uncurated, with the amount varying by source and participant.

Participants in the prospective study were enrolled through a virtual design, were aged 18 to 89 years, and lived in about two dozen United States geographic areas. To assign participants to cohorts, the prospective study relied on clinical history that participants themselves reported in a screening survey and a study questionnaire. ImmuneRACE Cohort 3 recovered participants were defined by two consecutive negative NP/OP PCR tests, healthcare professional clearance, or symptom resolution. Each participant in the prospective study had whole blood, serum and a nasopharyngeal or oropharyngeal swab collected by mobile phlebotomists. Over a roughly 2-month period, participants in the prospective study had the option of providing additional blood draws and questionnaires. Prospective study blood samples were shipped either frozen or at room temperature before DNA extraction. TCRbeta CDR3 regions were amplified from genomic DNA by means of the immunoSEQ Assay, a bias-controlled multiplex PCR. The paper's processing steps were these. Within the assay, amplification of reference gene primers was used to estimate how many nucleated cells each sample contained. To quantify the absolute abundance of each unique TCRbeta CDR3 rearrangement, sequence reads were collapsed and filtered. For each sample, productive Simpson clonality was calculated as the square root of Simpson's diversity index over productive rearrangements. What TCRdb holds here is the immuneACCESS table cut down to in-frame rearrangements. Part of the clones is not present; checked against another copy, under half of the missing clones reflect an unresolved V gene, and the others are unexplained. The V and J calls and the clone size are those of that table, but D and trimming were determined from the DNA. Counted in this sample were 300,000 to 450,000 clones; roughly 87% of them appeared once. Of the sample, more than 1% falls within the top ten clones.

The rearranged segments are TRBV6-2 or TRBV6-3 and TRBJ2-7; TRBD2 aligns with 9 central bases. This clonotype was sampled from a woman in her thirties who had recovered from COVID-19. The specimen sequenced was PBMCs or T cells enriched from blood (not recorded which). The sequenced DNA: TGTGCCAGCAGCCCTGGGACTAGCCTCAGGGAGCAGTACTTC. Its protein reads: CASSPGTSLREQYF.